Listed here are 25 T cell receptor beta chains from one sample, sequenced in a study of T-cell reconstitution after alpha-beta-depleted transplantation in children. During its preparation, the TCRbeta library received unique molecular identifiers. MiXCR was run by TCRdb on the PCR reads, yielding one entry per CDR3 protein. The repertoire holds over 150,000 distinct CDR3 sequences, with 6.6% as singletons. The sample in question was PBMCs, obtained before TCRalphabeta/CD19-depleted stem cell transplant. The receptors were gathered from a boy aged 2 to 10 with acute lymphoblastic leukemia, due to receive a stem cell transplant.

With respect to this clonotype: The junction departs from germline at one end; a sequencing error may be responsible. The genes are TRBV10-1 and TRBJ2-1, with D possibly being TRBD1 (5 bases). The CDR3 extends over 15 amino acids. Germline CDR1 is WNHNN and CDR2 is SYGVQD (reference sequence). The CDR3 nucleotides read TGCGCCAGCAGAGAGTCGGCAGGGTATGGCAATGAGCAGTTCTTC. This gives the protein CASRESAGYGNEQFF.

This clonotype was seen only a few times. The V call is TRBV3-1, the J call TRBJ1-5; no reliable D call. This CDR3 has 15 residues. Trimming stripped 1 base from V and 11 bases from J, with 18 bases between. The germline CDR1 and CDR2 sequences are LGHDT and YNNKEL (reference sequence). For the CDR3, the DNA is TGTGCCAGCAGCCAAGGCGTCCTGGGCCCGAGGTCCCAGCATTTT. It specifies CASSQGVLGPRSQHF.

This clonotype was seen repeatedly, ten times or more. The chain joins TRBV28 to TRBJ2-7, with TRBD2 matching 10 bases. V was clipped by 6 bases and J by 4 bases; unmatched bases: 6. The CDR3 totals 14 residues. Germline values: CDR1 MDHEN, CDR2 SYDVKM. Written as DNA, the CDR3 is TGTGCCAGCAGCTTGGCTAGCGGGAGATACGAGCAGTACTTC. This gives the protein CASSLASGRYEQYF.

The CDR3 sequence: CASSPRTGENIQYF. The CDR3 nucleotides are TGTGCCAGCAGCCCCCGGACAGGGGAAAACATTCAGTACTTC. The rearrangement uses TRBV7-2 and TRBJ2-4; 9 bases match TRBD1. This CDR3 has 14 residues. Germline V gene data show CDR1 as SGHTA and CDR2 as FQGNSA. J lost 5 bases, V lost 5 bases, and 4 bases had no gene match.

In its sample, this clonotype was seen a few times. The chain couples TRBV27 to TRBJ2-1, with 10 bases aligning to TRBD2. Germline CDR1 and CDR2: MNHEY and SMNVEV (reference sequence). There are 17 residues in the CDR3. J was trimmed by 7 bases and V by 2 bases; bases with no gene match: 11. The CDR3 sequence is CASSLPTDSGRWNEQFF. Written as DNA, the CDR3 is TGTGCCAGCAGTTTACCTACAGATAGCGGGAGGTGGAATGAGCAGTTCTTC.

The table lists this clonotype with a few counts. This chain connects TRBV27 to TRBJ1-2, with 10 bases aligning to TRBD1. J lost 5 bases, V lost 6 bases, and 3 bases had no gene match. This CDR3 region has 13 residues. CDR1 MNHEY and CDR2 SMNVEV come from the germline V gene (reference sequence). This CDR3 reads CASRRQGAYGYTF. The CDR3 DNA follows: TGTGCCAGCAGAAGACAGGGGGCGTATGGCTACACCTTC.

The rearrangement joins TRBV6-5 to TRBJ1-4, with 7 nucleotides matching TRBD1. The CDR3 consists of 16 residues. J gave up 12 bases and V 0 bases, and 13 bases lay outside the gene matches. Germline V gives CDR1 MNHEY, CDR2 SVGAGI. The chain's CDR3 is CASSYSRGQRGFELFF. CDR3 sequence (DNA): TGTGCCAGCAGTTACTCGAGGGGACAGAGGGGGTTTGAACTGTTTTTT.

This clonotype was recorded only once. The chain uses TRBV20-1 and TRBJ2-6; D might be TRBD1 (6 bases). Trimming took off 8 bases at V and 4 bases at J, with 21 bases between the two ends. This CDR3 comprises 16 residues. The V gene's germline CDR1 is DFQATT and CDR2 SNEGSKA (reference sequence). This CDR3 is CSPLGQGSAGANVLTF. The CDR3 DNA is TGCAGTCCCCTGGGGCAGGGGTCTGCCGGGGCCAACGTCCTGACTTTC.

This clonotype was detected many times. The chain combines TRBV7-8 with TRBJ2-7, with TRBD2 matching over 13 bases. This CDR3 has 18 residues. V lost 5 bases, J lost 1 base, and 11 bases stayed unmatched. Germline CDR1 is SGHVS and CDR2 is FQNEAQ. The CDR3 is CASSRLAGGMDPSYEQYF. CDR3 in DNA: TGTGCCAGCAGCAGACTAGCGGGGGGAATGGACCCATCCTACGAGCAGTACTTC.

This clonotype has a count of ten or more. This chain joins TRBV12-3 or TRBV12-4 and TRBJ2-5; TRBD1 matches 8 bases. This CDR3 contains 14 residues. V lost 6 bases to trimming and J lost 5 bases; unmatched junction nucleotides: 8. The CDR3 DNA reads TGTGCCAGCAGGCATACAGGGGGAAGGGAGACCCAGTACTTC. Protein: CASRHTGGRETQYF.

There are a few counts of this clonotype. This chain links TRBV20-1 with TRBJ2-7; D could derive from TRBD1 or TRBD2 (5 bases each). V lost 6 bases, J lost 2 bases, and 17 bases lay in between. This CDR3 has 14 amino acids. The germline V gene encodes CDR1 DFQATT and CDR2 SNEGSKA (reference sequence). Here the CDR3 DNA reads TGCAGTGCAACTTGGACGGGGCCGACCTACGAGCAGTACTTC. It specifies CSATWTGPTYEQYF.

This clonotype occurred many times. The chain couples TRBV28 to TRBJ2-3, with 7 bases identical to TRBD1. CDR3 length: 16 residues. J lost 1 base, V lost 7 bases, and 11 bases had no gene match. The germline gives CDR1 MDHEN, CDR2 SYDVKM. CDR3 in DNA: TGTGCCAGCAAAGGGGGCAGGCGAAGGGGCACAGATACGCAGTATTTT. Translated, it gives CASKGGRRRGTDTQYF.

This clonotype showed up many times. The gene calls are TRBV5-1 and TRBJ2-7; 9 bases fit TRBD1. Germline values: CDR1 SGHRS, CDR2 YFSETQ. This CDR3 is 13 amino acids long. Trimming removed 3 bases from V and 7 bases from J; junction bases left unmatched: 5. As DNA, the CDR3 is TGCGCCAGCAGCTCCACAGGGGGCGGGGAGCAGTACTTC. As protein: CASSSTGGGEQYF.

This clonotype appeared many times. The rearrangement joins TRBV12-3 or TRBV12-4 to TRBJ2-3; weak D call: TRBD2 (6 bases). Trimming took 8 bases from V and 0 from J, leaving 12 bases between them. The CDR3 runs to 14 residues. CDR3: CASVRAGSTDTQYF. CDR3 nucleotides: TGTGCCAGCGTCCGAGCGGGTAGCACAGATACGCAGTATTTT.

This clonotype occurred many times. J is TRBJ2-5 and V is TRBV9; D unclear. The ends were cut back, 4 bases at V and 0 bases at J, with 4 bases in the middle. This CDR3 has 12 residues. Germline lookup yields CDR1 SGDLS and CDR2 YYNGEE. CDR3 protein: CASSQNQETQYF. The DNA for the CDR3 is TGTGCCAGCAGCCAGAACCAAGAGACCCAGTACTTC.

The V call is TRBV2, the J call TRBJ2-7; D possibly matches TRBD1 or TRBD2 (5 bases each). The CDR3 contains 12 residues. Germline values: CDR1 SNHLY, CDR2 FYNNEI. With 9 bases removed from V and 4 bases from J, the gap between germline ends came to 13 bases. CDR3 DNA sequence: TGTGCCAGTCTGGGACGGGTTTACGAGCAGTACTTC. Amino acids: CASLGRVYEQYF.

CDR3 region: CASSLGTGASPLHF. CDR3 sequence (DNA): TGTGCCAGCAGTTTAGGGACAGGGGCATCACCCCTCCACTTT. The rearrangement links TRBV12-3 or TRBV12-4 to TRBJ1-6, with 9 positions matching TRBD1. V lost 1 base, J lost 10 bases, and 2 bases stayed unmatched. This CDR3 spans 14 amino acids.

This clonotype appeared many times. The gene calls are TRBV3-1 and TRBJ2-2, with D possibly TRBD1 on 6 matching bases. There are 14 residues in the CDR3. The V gene's germline CDR1 is LGHDT and CDR2 YNNKEL (reference sequence). Trimming stripped 5 bases from V and 3 bases from J, with 10 bases between. The CDR3 DNA sequence: TGTGCCAGCAGCACGGACAGACACACCGGGGAGCTGTTTTTT. Its translation is CASSTDRHTGELFF.

The table lists this clonotype with many counts. This rearrangement joins TRBV11-2 to TRBJ2-7; D is unclear. The length of the CDR3 is 14 residues. Germline V CDR1 and CDR2: SGHAT, FQNNGV. V gave up 6 bases and J gave up 3 bases, with 15 bases separating them. Here the CDR3 reads CASSPGPPLYEQYF. The CDR3 DNA reads as TGTGCCAGCAGTCCAGGCCCACCCCTCTACGAGCAGTACTTC.

This clonotype appeared many times. The rearrangement joins TRBV28 to TRBJ2-5; 13 bases agree with TRBD2. V was clipped by 2 bases and J by 4 bases; unmatched bases: 1. The CDR3 runs 15 residues. Germline V lookup: CDR1 MDHEN, CDR2 SYDVKM. The CDR3: CASSLGLAGVETQYF. In DNA form, the CDR3 reads TGTGCCAGCAGTTTAGGACTAGCGGGAGTAGAGACCCAGTACTTC.

This clonotype was observed a few times. The chain recombines TRBV3-1 with TRBJ2-2, with D possibly TRBD1 on 6 matching bases. This CDR3 comprises 16 residues. Germline V gene sequence: CDR1 LGHDT, CDR2 YNNKEL (reference sequence). Trimming cost V 0 bases and J 6 bases, with 14 bases left between them. The CDR3 sequence is CASSQDPGESPGELFF. DNA for the CDR3: TGTGCCAGCAGCCAAGATCCAGGGGAGAGTCCCGGGGAGCTGTTTTTT.

Ten or more counts support this clonotype. This chain connects TRBV7-9 to TRBJ2-5; D unresolved. Germline CDR1 is SEHNR and CDR2 is FQNEAQ (reference sequence). Trimming cost V 1 base and J 1 base, with 10 bases left between them. This CDR3 has 15 residues. The CDR3, as DNA: TGTGCCAGCAGCTTAGTTCGAGCTAGCCAAGAGACCCAGTACTTC. Its translation is CASSLVRASQETQYF.

This clonotype has ten or more counts. V is TRBV15 and J is TRBJ2-1; TRBD2 aligns across 7 bases. V was pared by 0 bases and J by 4 bases, with 9 bases of the junction left unmatched. CDR3 length: 17 amino acids. Germline assignment: CDR1 LNHNV and CDR2 YYDKDF (reference sequence). In DNA form, the CDR3 reads TGTGCCACCAGCAGAGATCGGGCCCGCGGGAGATACAATGAGCAGTTCTTC. This translates into CATSRDRARGRYNEQFF.

This clonotype was observed at least ten times. The chain couples TRBV27 to TRBJ1-1; no definite D call. This CDR3 spans 11 amino acids. V lost 8 bases, J lost 11 bases, and 15 bases lay in between. The V gene's germline CDR1 is MNHEY and CDR2 SMNVEV (reference sequence). The CDR3 nucleotides read TGTGCCAGCGGACCACCGGGAGGGGCTTTCTTT. This codes for CASGPPGGAFF.

The V and J genes are TRBV20-1 and TRBJ2-7, with 9 positions matching TRBD2. Germline V gene sequence: CDR1 DFQATT, CDR2 SNEGSKA (reference sequence). This CDR3 spans 16 amino acids. This CDR3 reads CCARDFGSGRGYEQYF. CDR3 nucleotide sequence: TGCTGCGCTAGAGATTTTGGTAGCGGGAGAGGATACGAGCAGTACTTC.